What follows are 15 T cell receptor beta chains derived from one specimen sequenced in a study of blood T cell repertoires in COVID-19. Sequencing used immunoSEQ multiplex PCR; TCRdb keeps in-frame clones, though not all of them. This sample has 150,000 to 200,000 clones, with 70% to 80% found just once. Input material: PBMCs or T cells enriched from blood (not recorded which). Receptors originate from a woman in her fifties or sixties who had recovered from COVID-19.

This chain joins TRBV6-2 or TRBV6-3 and TRBJ2-3, with 9 nucleotides matching TRBD2. The CDR3 totals 14 residues. CDR1 is MNHEY, CDR2 SVGEGT, per germline. V shed 4 bases and J 4 bases; nucleotides not matched to a gene: 3. The CDR3 coding sequence is TGTGCCAGCAGTTTAGCGGGAGTTGCAGATACGCAGTATTTT. Protein product: CASSLAGVADTQYF.

The chain has TRBV27 and TRBJ2-2; D unclear. CDR1 MNHEY and CDR2 SMNVEV come from the germline V gene (reference sequence). This CDR3 comprises 15 residues. Trimming cost V 5 bases and J 4 bases, with 14 bases left between them. The CDR3 reads CASSLLPTVTGELFF. The CDR3 DNA follows: TGTGCCAGCAGTCTCCTCCCGACTGTCACCGGGGAGCTGTTTTTT.

This chain links TRBV25-1 with TRBJ1-2; 7 bases line up with TRBD1. Per the germline V gene, CDR1 is MGHDK and CDR2 is SYGVNS. CDR3 length: 18 amino acids. Unmatched junction bases numbered 15, after V lost 5 bases and J lost 0 bases. The CDR3 reads CASSPQHSGTAANYGYTF. Here the CDR3 DNA reads TGTGCCAGCAGTCCCCAACACTCCGGGACAGCTGCTAACTATGGCTACACCTTC.

The chain uses TRBV4-1 and TRBJ1-5; 8 positions agree with TRBD1. Germline assignment: CDR1 MGHRA and CDR2 YSYEKL. The CDR3 sequence is 18 residues long. Trimming took 2 bases from V and 0 from J; bases not matched to a gene: 9. CDR3 sequence: CASSQTGGVGRSNQPQHF. In nucleotides, the CDR3 is TGCGCCAGCAGCCAAACAGGGGGAGTGGGACGTAGCAATCAGCCCCAGCATTTT.

The chain uses TRBV7-2 and TRBJ1-2; possibly TRBD1 for D (5 bases). The CDR3 runs to 14 residues. The V gene lost 8 bases and the J gene lost 6 bases, with 19 bases spanning the gap. The germline gives CDR1 SGHTA, CDR2 FQGNSA. The CDR3 DNA is TGTGCCAGCCGTGAAGGGGCCTTGGTTGATGGCTACACCTTC. It encodes CASREGALVDGYTF.

The chain uses TRBV24-1 and TRBJ2-5; TRBD2 matches 10 bases. The CDR3 loop spans 15 amino acids. Germline V gene data show CDR1 as KGHDR and CDR2 as SFDVKD. Trimming cost V 2 bases and J 1 base; bases outside gene matches: 0. In DNA, the CDR3 is TGTGCCACCAGTGATTCTAGCGGGAGCCAAGAGACCCAGTACTTC. Protein: CATSDSSGSQETQYF.

This clone was seen just once. The V call is TRBV3-1 (or the pseudogene TRBV3-2), the J call TRBJ2-1, with 15 bases fitting TRBD2. Germline V gene sequence: CDR1 LGHDT, CDR2 YNNKEL (reference sequence). Losses at the gene ends were 4 bases for V and 7 bases for J; bases not matched to a gene: 5. The CDR3 sequence is 16 residues long. The DNA for the CDR3 is TGTGCCAGCAGCCGGACTAGCGGGAGGGCCGGGAATGAGCAGTTCTTC. Protein: CASSRTSGRAGNEQFF.

The CDR3, as DNA: TGTGCCAGCCGGGGTAGTTCCCCTGGAAACACCATATATTTT. Translation gives CASRGSSPGNTIYF. The chain is built from TRBV6-4 and TRBJ1-3; D unresolved. Germline assignment: CDR1 MRHNA and CDR2 SNTAGT. V was pared by 8 bases and J by 2 bases, with 13 bases between. This CDR3 is 14 amino acids long.

The chain links TRBV4-3 to TRBJ2-5; 9 bases agree with TRBD2. The length of the CDR3 is 15 residues. With V trimmed by 1 base and J by 7 bases, 7 bases remained unmatched. Looked up from germline, CDR1 is LGHNA and CDR2 is YSLEER. The CDR3 DNA is TGCGCCAGCAGCCAAGGACTAGCGGAGGGGGGGACCCAGTACTTC. Its translation is CASSQGLAEGGTQYF.

CDR3: CASSPGHSPGETQYF. The CDR3, as DNA: TGTGCCAGCAGCCCGGGACACTCCCCCGGAGAGACCCAGTACTTC. The rearrangement joins TRBV5-5 to TRBJ2-5, with D possibly being TRBD1 (6 bases). Germline V gene data show CDR1 as SGHKS and CDR2 as YYEKEE (reference sequence). There are 15 residues in the CDR3. V lost 4 bases to trimming and J lost 4 bases, with 17 bases between them.

The chain employs TRBV4-1 and TRBJ2-3; D uncertain. With 0 bases removed from V and 2 bases from J, the gap between germline ends came to 6 bases. Germline CDR1 and CDR2: MGHRA and YSYEKL. The CDR3 contains 14 residues. As DNA, the CDR3 is TGCGCCAGCAGCCAAGATCTAAACACAGATACGCAGTATTTT. It yields the protein CASSQDLNTDTQYF.

The chain uses TRBV4-1 and TRBJ1-2, with unresolved D. The CDR3 spans 14 residues. The germline V gene has CDR1 MGHRA and CDR2 YSYEKL. V was trimmed by 0 bases and J by 8 bases, leaving 13 bases between them. DNA for the CDR3: TGCGCCAGCAGCCAAGAAGCGGGTTATCAAGGCTACACCTTC. As protein: CASSQEAGYQGYTF.

The chain recombines TRBV12-3 or TRBV12-4 with TRBJ1-2; 8 bases align to TRBD1. V lost 7 bases to trimming and J lost 7 bases; unmatched junction nucleotides: 5. The CDR3 contains 12 residues. CDR3 in amino acids: CASIHRGGGYTF. The CDR3 coding sequence is TGTGCCAGCATCCACAGGGGGGGTGGCTACACCTTC.

V is TRBV2 and J is TRBJ1-5; weak D call: TRBD1 (5 bases). The CDR3 is 12 amino acids. V lost 2 bases to trimming and J lost 9 bases, with 8 bases between them. CDR1 is SNHLY, CDR2 FYNNEI, per germline. The CDR3 region is CASSEPGGPQHF. CDR3 coding DNA: TGTGCCAGCAGTGAACCGGGGGGGCCCCAGCATTTT.

The rearrangement links TRBV28 to TRBJ1-2; D gene unclear. Trimming removed 10 bases at V and 4 bases at J, with 13 bases between. Germline V gives CDR1 MDHEN, CDR2 SYDVKM. The CDR3 has 12 amino acids. CDR3 amino acids: CATLQTAYGYTF. The CDR3 DNA sequence: TGTGCCACTCTTCAAACTGCCTATGGCTACACCTTC.